This T cell receptor (beta chain) came from a study of beta chain features in type 1 diabetes. Investigators reverse transcribed all isolated RNA, so they sequenced expressed TCRB transcripts. Sequenced by immunoSEQ multiplex PCR; TCRdb stores in-frame clones only, minus some. Of about 900,000 clones listed, 15% to 20% are singletons. The CDR3 runs 14 residues. Germline V lookup: CDR1 SGHTA, CDR2 FQGNSA. With 1 base removed from V and 5 bases from J, the gap between germline ends came to 8 bases. This clone was detected only a few times. The sequencing input was naive CD4+ T cells from blood. This clonotype was sampled from a woman between 18 and 29 years old in good health. The chain couples TRBV7-2 to TRBJ2-2, with a possible D match to TRBD1 (5 bases). As DNA, the CDR3 is TGTGCCAGCAGCTTAGATCGACAGACCGGGGAGCTGTTTTTT. Translation gives CASSLDRQTGELFF.